This TCR beta chain was recorded in a study of T cells expressing NK-cell markers. Each CDR3 protein gets one entry in TCRdb, which reprocessed the 5' RACE reads and gives no DNA. This repertoire includes roughly 280,000 distinct CDR3 sequences. Study observations and caveats: Once again these clonotypes came out on top in the CD3+CD56-NKG2C+ fraction of a few donors. NKG2C+ dominant clonotypes from several donors made up about 1.0-8% of CD8+ T cells.

As regards this clonotype: Its matching antigen is unknown.

Sequenced material: blood T cells: a sorted CD56 or NKG2C T cell subset, CD4+ or CD8+ T cells, or bulk PBMC T cells (not recorded which). The source is a man aged 18-30 years in good health.

CDR3 region: CASSLGDRGNEQFF. The V and J genes are TRBV7-8 and TRBJ2-1; TCRdb's D gene call, TRBD1, goes unchecked for lack of DNA. The CDR3 spans 14 residues. Per germline, CDR1 SGHVS and CDR2 FQNEAQ.